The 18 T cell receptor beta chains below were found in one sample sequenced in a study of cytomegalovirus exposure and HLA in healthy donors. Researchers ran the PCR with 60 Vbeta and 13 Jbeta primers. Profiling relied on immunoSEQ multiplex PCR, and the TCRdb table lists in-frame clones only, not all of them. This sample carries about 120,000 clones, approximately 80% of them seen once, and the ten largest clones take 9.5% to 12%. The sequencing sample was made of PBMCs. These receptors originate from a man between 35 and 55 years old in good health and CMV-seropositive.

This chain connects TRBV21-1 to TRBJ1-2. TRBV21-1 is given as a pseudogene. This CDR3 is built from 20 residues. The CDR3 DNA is TGTGCCAGCAGCATACGGGCTGGCGAACGGGGTGGGCCGAAGAACTATGGCTACACCTTC. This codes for CASSIRAGERGGPKNYGYTF.

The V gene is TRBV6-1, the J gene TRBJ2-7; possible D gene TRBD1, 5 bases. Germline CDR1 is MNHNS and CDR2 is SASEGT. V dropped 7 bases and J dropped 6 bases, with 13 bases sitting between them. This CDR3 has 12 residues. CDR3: CASILSGSEQYF. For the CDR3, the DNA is TGTGCCAGCATCTTATCAGGGTCCGAGCAGTACTTC.

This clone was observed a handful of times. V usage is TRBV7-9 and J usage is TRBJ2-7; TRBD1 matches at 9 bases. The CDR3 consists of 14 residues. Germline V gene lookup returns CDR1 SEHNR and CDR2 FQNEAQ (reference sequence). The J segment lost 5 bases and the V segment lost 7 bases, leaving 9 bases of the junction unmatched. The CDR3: CASIQGQGQHEQYF. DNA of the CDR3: TGTGCCAGCATTCAGGGACAGGGTCAACACGAGCAGTACTTC.

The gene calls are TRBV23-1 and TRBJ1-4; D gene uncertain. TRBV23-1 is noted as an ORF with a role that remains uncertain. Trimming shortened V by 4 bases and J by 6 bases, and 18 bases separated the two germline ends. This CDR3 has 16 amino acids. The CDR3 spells CASSPPERRPDEKLFF. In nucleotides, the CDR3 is TGCGCCAGCAGTCCCCCCGAACGGCGGCCGGATGAAAAACTGTTTTTT.

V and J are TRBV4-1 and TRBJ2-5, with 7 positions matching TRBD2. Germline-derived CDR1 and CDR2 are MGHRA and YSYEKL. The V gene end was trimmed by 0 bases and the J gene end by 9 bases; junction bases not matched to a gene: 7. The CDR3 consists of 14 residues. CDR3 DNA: TGCGCCAGCAGCCAAGAGGTGACCGCGGGGGCCCAGTACTTC. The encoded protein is CASSQEVTAGAQYF.

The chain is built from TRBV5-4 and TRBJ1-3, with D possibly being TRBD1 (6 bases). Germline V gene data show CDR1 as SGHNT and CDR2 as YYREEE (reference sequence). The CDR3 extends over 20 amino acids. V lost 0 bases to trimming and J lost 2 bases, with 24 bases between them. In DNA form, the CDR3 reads TGTGCCAGCAGCTTGGATGCTCAGATACCAGGGGCGGTTACTGGAAACACCATATATTTT. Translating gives CASSLDAQIPGAVTGNTIYF. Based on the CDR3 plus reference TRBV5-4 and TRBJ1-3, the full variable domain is ETGVTQSPTHLIKTRGQQVTLRCSSQSGHNTVSWYQQALGQGPQFIFQYYREEENGRGNFPPRFSGLQFPNYSSELNVNALELDDSALYLCASSLDAQIPGAVTGNTIYFGEGSWLTVV.

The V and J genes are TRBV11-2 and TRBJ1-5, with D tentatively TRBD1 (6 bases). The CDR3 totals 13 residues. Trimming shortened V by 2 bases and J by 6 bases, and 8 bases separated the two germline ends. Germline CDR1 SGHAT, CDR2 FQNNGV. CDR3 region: CASSLRGGQPQHF. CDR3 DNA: TGTGCCAGCAGCTTAAGAGGGGGTCAGCCCCAGCATTTT.

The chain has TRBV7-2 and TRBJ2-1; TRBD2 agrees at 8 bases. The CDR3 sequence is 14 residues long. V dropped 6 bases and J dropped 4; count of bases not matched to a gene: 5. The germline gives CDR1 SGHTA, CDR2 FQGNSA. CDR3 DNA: TGTGCCAGCAGTGGTCGGGGGGGTTACAATGAGCAGTTCTTC. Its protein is CASSGRGGYNEQFF.

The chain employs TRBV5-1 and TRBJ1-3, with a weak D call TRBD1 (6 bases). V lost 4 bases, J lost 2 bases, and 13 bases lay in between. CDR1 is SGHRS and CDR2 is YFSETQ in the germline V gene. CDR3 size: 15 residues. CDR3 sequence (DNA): TGCGCCAGCAGCGTCGGAGGGGGGGCTGGAAACACCATATATTTT. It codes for CASSVGGGAGNTIYF.

CDR3 protein: CASSLGTGESGIQYF. CDR3 bases: TGCGCCAGCAGCTTGGGGACAGGGGAATCGGGCATTCAGTACTTC. This chain joins TRBV5-1 and TRBJ2-4; 9 bases agree with TRBD1. The CDR3 extends over 15 amino acids. The ends lost 0 bases at V and 9 bases at J; junction bases unmatched: 7. Germline V CDR1 and CDR2: SGHRS, YFSETQ. Full variable domain (remainder filled in from reference TRBV5-1 and TRBJ2-4): KAGVTQTPRYLIKTRGQQVTLSCSPISGHRSVSWYQQTPGQGLQFLFEYFSETQRNKGNFPGRFSGRQFSNSRSEMNVSTLELGDSALYLCASSLGTGESGIQYFGAGTRLSVL.

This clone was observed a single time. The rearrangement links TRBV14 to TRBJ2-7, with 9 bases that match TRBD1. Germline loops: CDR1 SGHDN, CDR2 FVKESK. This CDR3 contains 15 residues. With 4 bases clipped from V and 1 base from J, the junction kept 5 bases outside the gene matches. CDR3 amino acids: CASSPLDRGSYEQYF. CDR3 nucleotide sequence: TGTGCCAGCAGCCCTCTGGACAGGGGTTCCTACGAGCAGTACTTC.

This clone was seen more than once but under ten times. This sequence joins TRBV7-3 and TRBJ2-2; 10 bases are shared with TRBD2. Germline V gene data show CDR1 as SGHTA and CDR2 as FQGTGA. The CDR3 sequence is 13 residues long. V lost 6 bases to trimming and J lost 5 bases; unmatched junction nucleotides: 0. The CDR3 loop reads CASSSGGTGELFF. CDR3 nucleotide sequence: TGTGCCAGCAGTAGCGGGGGGACCGGGGAGCTGTTTTTT.

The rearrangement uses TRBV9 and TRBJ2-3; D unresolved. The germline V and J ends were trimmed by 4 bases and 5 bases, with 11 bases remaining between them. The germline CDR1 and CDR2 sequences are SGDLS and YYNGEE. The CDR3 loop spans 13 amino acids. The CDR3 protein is CASSLNSGDTQYF. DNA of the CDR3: TGTGCCAGCAGCTTAAACTCGGGAGATACGCAGTATTTT.

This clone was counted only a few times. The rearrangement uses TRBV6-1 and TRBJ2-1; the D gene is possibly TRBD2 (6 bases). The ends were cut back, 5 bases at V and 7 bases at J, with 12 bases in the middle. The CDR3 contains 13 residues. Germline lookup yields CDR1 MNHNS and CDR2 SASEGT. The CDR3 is CASSPGTGNEQFF. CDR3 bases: TGTGCCAGCAGTCCCGGGACTGGGAATGAGCAGTTCTTC.

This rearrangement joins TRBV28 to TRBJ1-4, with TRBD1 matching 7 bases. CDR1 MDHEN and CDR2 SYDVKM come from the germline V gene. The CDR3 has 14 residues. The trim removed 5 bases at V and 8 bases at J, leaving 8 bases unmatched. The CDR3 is CASSKTGIEEKLFF. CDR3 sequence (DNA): TGTGCCAGCAGTAAGACAGGGATTGAAGAAAAACTGTTTTTT. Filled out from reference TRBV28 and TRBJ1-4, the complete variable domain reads DVKVTQSSRYLVKRTGEKVFLECVQDMDHENMFWYRQDPGLGLRLIYFSYDVKMKEKGDIPEGYSVSREKKERFSLILESASTNQTSMYLCASSKTGIEEKLFFGSGTQLSVL.

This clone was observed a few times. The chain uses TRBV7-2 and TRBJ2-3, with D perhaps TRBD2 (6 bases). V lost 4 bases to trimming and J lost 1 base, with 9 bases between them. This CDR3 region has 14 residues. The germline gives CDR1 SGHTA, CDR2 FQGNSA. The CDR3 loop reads CASSSVAGTDTQYF. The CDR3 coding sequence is TGTGCCAGCAGCTCAGTAGCGGGCACAGATACGCAGTATTTT. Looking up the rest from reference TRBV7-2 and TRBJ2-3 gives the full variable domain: GAGVSQSPSNKVTEKGKDVELRCDPISGHTALYWYRQSLGQGLEFLIYFQGNSAPDKSGLPSDRFSAERTGGSVSTLTIQRTQQEDSAVYLCASSSVAGTDTQYFGPGTRLTVL.

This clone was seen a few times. CDR3 bases: TGTGCCAGCTCCCGTGTAGCATCCACTGAAGCTTTCTTT. Its translation: CASSRVASTEAFF. This rearrangement joins TRBV19 to TRBJ1-1, with D hard to call. The germline V gene has CDR1 LNHDA and CDR2 SQIVND (reference sequence). The CDR3 has 13 amino acids. Trimming shortened V by 9 bases and J by 4 bases, and 15 bases separated the two germline ends.

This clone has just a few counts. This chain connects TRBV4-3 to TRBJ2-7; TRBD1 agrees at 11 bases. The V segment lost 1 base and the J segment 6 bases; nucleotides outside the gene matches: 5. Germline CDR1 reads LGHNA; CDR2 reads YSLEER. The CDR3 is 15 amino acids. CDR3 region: CASSQGRTGGAEQYF. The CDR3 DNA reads TGCGCCAGCAGCCAAGGTCGGACAGGGGGCGCCGAGCAGTACTTC.